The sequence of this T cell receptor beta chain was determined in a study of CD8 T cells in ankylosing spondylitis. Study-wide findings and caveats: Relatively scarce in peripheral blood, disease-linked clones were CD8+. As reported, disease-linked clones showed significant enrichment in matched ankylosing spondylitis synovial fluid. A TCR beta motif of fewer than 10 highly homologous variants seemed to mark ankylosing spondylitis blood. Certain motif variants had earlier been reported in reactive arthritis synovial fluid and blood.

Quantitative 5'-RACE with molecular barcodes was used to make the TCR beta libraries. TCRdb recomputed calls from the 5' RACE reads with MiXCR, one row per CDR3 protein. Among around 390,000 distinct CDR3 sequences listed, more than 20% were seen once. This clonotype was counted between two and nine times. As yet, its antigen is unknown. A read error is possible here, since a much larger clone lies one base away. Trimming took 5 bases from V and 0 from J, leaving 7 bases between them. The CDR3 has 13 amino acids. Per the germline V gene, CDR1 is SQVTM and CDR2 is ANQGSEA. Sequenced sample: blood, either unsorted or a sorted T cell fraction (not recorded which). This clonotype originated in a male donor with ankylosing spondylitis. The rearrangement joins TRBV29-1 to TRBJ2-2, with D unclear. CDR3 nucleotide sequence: TGCAGCGTTTACTTCCCGAACACCGGGGAGCTGTTTTTT. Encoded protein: CSVYFPNTGELFF.